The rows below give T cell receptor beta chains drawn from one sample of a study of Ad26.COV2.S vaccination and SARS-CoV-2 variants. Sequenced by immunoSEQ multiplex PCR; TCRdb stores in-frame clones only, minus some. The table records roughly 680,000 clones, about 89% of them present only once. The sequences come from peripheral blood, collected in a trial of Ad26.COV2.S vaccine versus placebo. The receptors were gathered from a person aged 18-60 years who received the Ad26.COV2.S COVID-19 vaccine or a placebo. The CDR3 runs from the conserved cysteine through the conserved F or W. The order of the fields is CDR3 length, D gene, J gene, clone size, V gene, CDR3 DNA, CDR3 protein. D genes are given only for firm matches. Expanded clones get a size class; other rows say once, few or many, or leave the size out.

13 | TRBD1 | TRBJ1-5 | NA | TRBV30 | TGTGCCTGGACCACAGGGGGGATTCAGCCCCAGCATTTT | CAWTTGGIQPQHF
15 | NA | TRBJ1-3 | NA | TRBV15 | TGTGCCACCAGCAGAGATCAGGGCTCTGGAAACACCATATATTTT | CATSRDQGSGNTIYF
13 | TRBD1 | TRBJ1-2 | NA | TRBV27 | TGTGCCAGCAGGGGGACAGGTTCCCTGGGCTACACCTTC | CASRGTGSLGYTF
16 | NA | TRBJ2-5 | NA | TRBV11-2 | TGTGCCAGCAGTTTACTCCGGGACTCCCTTGCAGAGACCCAGTACTTC | CASSLLRDSLAETQYF
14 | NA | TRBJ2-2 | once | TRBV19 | TGTGCCAGTACGGTGGGCAGGGCAACTGGGGAGCTGTTTTTT | CASTVGRATGELFF
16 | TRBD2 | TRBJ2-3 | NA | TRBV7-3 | TGTGCCAGCAGCCTACTAGCGGGGGGCCTTTTACATACGCAGTATTTT | CASSLLAGGLLHTQYF
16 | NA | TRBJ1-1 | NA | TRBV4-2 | TGTGCCAGCAGCCAAGATCTCCAGGGCCCGGACACTGAAGCTTTCTTT | CASSQDLQGPDTEAFF
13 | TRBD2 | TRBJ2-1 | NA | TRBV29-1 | TGCAGCGTGCGACGGGGACTATACAATGAGCAGTTCTTC | CSVRRGLYNEQFF
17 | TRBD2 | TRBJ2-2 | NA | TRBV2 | TGTGCCAGCAGTGGATTGGGACTAGAATGGGACACCGGGGAGCTGTTTTTT | CASSGLGLEWDTGELFF
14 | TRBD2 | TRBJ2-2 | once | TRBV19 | TGTGCCAGTAGTGCCGGACTAGCGCCCGGGGAGCTGTTTTTT | CASSAGLAPGELFF
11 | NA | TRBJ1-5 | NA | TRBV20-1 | TGCAGTGCTGGGACCAATCAGCCCCAGCATTTT | CSAGTNQPQHF
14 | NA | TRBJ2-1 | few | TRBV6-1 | TGTGCCAGCAGTGAAGCGGTCGGGGCCAATGAGCAGTTCTTC | CASSEAVGANEQFF
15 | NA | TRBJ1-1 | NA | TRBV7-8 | TGTGCCAGCAGCTTCACTCAGCGGGGCTTGGCTGAAGCTTTCTTT | CASSFTQRGLAEAFF
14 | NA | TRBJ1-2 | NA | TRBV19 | TGTGCCAGTGGTATTACAGGGATTACTAGAGGCTACACCTTC | CASGITGITRGYTF
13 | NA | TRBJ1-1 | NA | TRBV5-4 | TGTGCCAGCAGCTTATTTTTAGGCACTGAAGCTTTCTTT | CASSLFLGTEAFF
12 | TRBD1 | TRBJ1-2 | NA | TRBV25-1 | TGTGCCAGCAGCCGGACAGGGTATGGCTACACCTTC | CASSRTGYGYTF
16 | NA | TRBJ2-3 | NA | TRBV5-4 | TGTGCCAGCAGCTTGGCAGGGGCTTCGTTGACAGATACGCAGTATTTT | CASSLAGASLTDTQYF
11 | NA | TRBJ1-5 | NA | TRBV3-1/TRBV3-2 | TGTGCCAGCTACAGCAATCAGCCCCAGCATTTT | CASYSNQPQHF
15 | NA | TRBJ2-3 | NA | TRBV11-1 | TGTGCCAGCAGCCCTGTCAGGGGCTACGGAGATACGCAGTATTTT | CASSPVRGYGDTQYF